This TCR beta chain derives from a study of early T cells in non-severe SARS-CoV-2 infection. Looking at the study overall: The chains were unpaired, and the sequenced material was bulk RNA from unsorted whole blood.

This clonotype was detected many times. The antigen is unknown. This CDR3 is built from 14 residues. CDR1 is SEHNR and CDR2 is FQNEAQ in the germline V gene (reference sequence). V lost 2 bases and J 2 bases, leaving 9 bases between the germline ends. Study observations and caveats: In VDJdb matching, anti-spike CD8 responses were favored while private and CD4 specificities went missing.

Unique molecular identifiers were added to individual cDNA molecules. TCRdb analysed the 5' RACE reads with MiXCR anew, one entry per CDR3 protein. The top ten hold approximately 4.8% of the sample, which has fewer than 100,000 distinct CDR3 sequences, 8.5% to 10% seen once. The receptor was isolated from an adult who was a healthcare worker with PCR-confirmed SARS-CoV-2 infection or an uninfected control (not recorded which). Sequencing was performed on whole blood. This chain joins TRBV7-9 and TRBJ1-2; D is unresolved. The CDR3 spells CASSLRQRNYGYTF. CDR3 coding DNA: TGTGCCAGCAGCTTAAGGCAGCGCAACTATGGCTACACCTTC.